This T cell receptor beta chain was retrieved from a study of blood T cell repertoires in COVID-19. TCRdb's table, derived via immunoSEQ multiplex PCR, lists solely in-frame clones and lacks some. The sample comprises 35,000 to 50,000 clones, roughly 84% of which are singletons, and 12% to 15% rests with the top ten. About this clone itself: Other DNA sequences within the sample encode an identical CDR3.

Germline CDR1 is SGHRS and CDR2 is YFSETQ. There are 14 residues in the CDR3. V was pared by 0 bases and J by 4 bases, with 0 bases of the junction left unmatched. The sequence was obtained from a human donor in a cohort sampled during active COVID-19. This sequence joins TRBV5-1 and TRBJ2-1; 8 bases agree with TRBD1. Material for sequencing was peripheral blood. The CDR3 DNA is TGCGCCAGCAGCTTGGGGACAGGGTACAATGAGCAGTTCTTC. As protein: CASSLGTGYNEQFF.